Listed here are 21 T cell receptor beta chains from one sample, sequenced in a study of CD8 T cells in ankylosing spondylitis. Via MiXCR, TCRdb re-called the 5' RACE reads, giving one row per CDR3 protein. The sample lists about 140,000 distinct CDR3 sequences, more than 5.5% occurring once. Material for sequencing was blood, either unsorted or a sorted T cell fraction (not recorded which). Receptors originate from a female donor with ankylosing spondylitis or in good health (not recorded which).

This clonotype has at least ten counts. The CDR3 reads CASSLGGTSQETQYF. The CDR3 DNA reads TGTGCCAGCAGCTTAGGCGGCACCTCGCAAGAGACCCAGTACTTC. The genes are TRBV7-3 and TRBJ2-5, with no clear D. The germline CDR1 and CDR2 sequences are SGHTA and FQGTGA. The CDR3 contains 15 residues. The germline V and J ends were trimmed by 2 bases and 2 bases, with 12 bases remaining between them.

There are many counts of this clonotype. The J gene is TRBJ2-6, the V gene TRBV5-6; D gene unclear. The CDR3 is made up of 19 amino acids. The V gene lost 0 bases and the J gene lost 0 bases, with 16 bases spanning the gap. Germline CDR1 SGHDT, CDR2 YYEEEE. The CDR3 region has the DNA TGTGCCAGCAGCTTGGAGGCGGAGCTCCTAAACTCTGGGGCCAACGTCCTGACTTTC. Translation gives CASSLEAELLNSGANVLTF.

With regard to this clonotype: Sequence at one end of the junction differs from germline and may be a read error. The chain joins TRBV6-1 to TRBJ1-3; D remains unclear. There are 14 residues in the CDR3. Germline V gene lookup returns CDR1 MNHNS and CDR2 SASEGT. The CDR3 bases are TGTGCCAGCACCACGGGGAGCTCTGGAAGCACCATATATTTT. This gives the protein CASTTGSSGSTIYF.

In this sample, this clonotype turned up many times. V usage is TRBV12-3 or TRBV12-4 and J usage is TRBJ2-3; D is undetermined. Between the trimmed V and J ends, which lost 6 bases and 7 bases, there was a span of 8 bases. The CDR3 sequence is 11 residues long. The CDR3 DNA is TGTGCCAGCAGGACGGGCAATACGCAGTATTTT. This sequence encodes CASRTGNTQYF.

Comments on this clonotype: This may arise from a read error, as a much more abundant clone is one base away. This chain uses TRBV13 with TRBJ1-2; D is perhaps TRBD1 (6 bases). Germline V gene lookup returns CDR1 PRHDT and CDR2 FYEKMQ (reference sequence). CDR3 length: 13 residues. CDR3 sequence reads: CTSSLGQFYGYTF. CDR3 bases: TGTACCAGCAGCTTAGGACAGTTCTATGGCTACACCTTC.

The table lists this clonotype with a few counts. The chain is built from TRBV12-3 or TRBV12-4 and TRBJ2-7, with D perhaps assigned TRBD1 or TRBD2 (7 bases each). This CDR3 contains 15 residues. The V and J ends lost 4 bases and 0 bases respectively, with 13 bases between them. The CDR3 spells CASSWGGQSSYEQYF. The CDR3 coding sequence is TGTGCCAGCAGTTGGGGGGGACAGAGCTCCTACGAGCAGTACTTC.

The chain uses TRBV3-1 and TRBJ2-3; D ambiguous. Per the germline V gene, CDR1 is LGHDT and CDR2 is YNNKEL (reference sequence). This CDR3 has 15 amino acids. With 5 bases removed from V and 0 bases from J, the gap between germline ends came to 12 bases. The CDR3 nucleotides read TGTGCCAGCAGCAAGGACGCCGCTAGCACAGATACGCAGTATTTT. Amino acids: CASSKDAASTDTQYF.

Notes on this clonotype: A clone one base away is much larger, so this may be a read error. V is TRBV2 and J is TRBJ2-2; D may be TRBD1 (5 bases). Looked up from germline, CDR1 is SNHLY and CDR2 is FYNNEI. CDR3 size: 14 residues. V lost 7 bases and J lost 6, with 15 bases in between. The CDR3 region has the DNA TGTGCCAGCAAAAAACTACAGGTGGCCGGGGAGCTGTTTTTT. Protein sequence: CASKKLQVAGELFF.

The V gene is TRBV4-1, the J gene TRBJ2-2; 7 bases fit TRBD1. The CDR3 covers 16 residues. With V trimmed by 3 bases and J by 4 bases, 8 bases remained unmatched. CDR1 is MGHRA, CDR2 YSYEKL, per germline. CDR3 bases: TGCGCCAGCAGCCAGGCCGACAGGGTTGGCACCGGGGAGCTGTTTTTT. Amino acids: CASSQADRVGTGELFF.

There are many counts of this clonotype. This sequence joins TRBV12-3 or TRBV12-4 and TRBJ1-5; maybe TRBD1 (5 bases). The CDR3 is made up of 15 amino acids. V was clipped by 2 bases and J by 2 bases, with 10 bases between them. DNA for the CDR3: TGTGCCAGCAGTTTACAGGGTCGAGGCAATCAGCCCCAGCATTTT. As protein: CASSLQGRGNQPQHF.

This clonotype showed up many times. The gene calls are TRBV27 and TRBJ1-6; D is unclear. Germline assignment: CDR1 MNHEY and CDR2 SMNVEV (reference sequence). The CDR3 is 14 residues long. The germline V and J ends were trimmed by 2 bases and 7 bases, with 9 bases remaining between them. The CDR3 bases are TGTGCCAGCAGTTTAGCGAGAGGGAATTCACCCCTCCACTTT. Protein: CASSLARGNSPLHF.

This clonotype has a count of ten or more. The gene calls are TRBV27 and TRBJ1-2, with 8 bases identical to TRBD1. The CDR3 is 15 residues long. Germline CDR1 and CDR2: MNHEY and SMNVEV (reference sequence). V dropped 8 bases and J dropped 7; count of bases not matched to a gene: 15. The CDR3 loop reads CASGPTGVKYGGYTF. The CDR3 DNA reads as TGTGCCAGCGGTCCGACAGGGGTAAAGTACGGTGGCTACACCTTC.

This clonotype was recorded many times. This chain joins TRBV5-4 and TRBJ2-2; maybe TRBD1 (5 bases). The CDR3 is 14 amino acids. Trimming stripped 4 bases from V and 1 base from J, with 8 bases between. CDR1 and CDR2 (germline): SGHNT, YYREEE (reference sequence). CDR3 sequence reads: CASSVGLNTGELFF. In nucleotides, the CDR3 is TGTGCCAGCAGCGTGGGGCTGAACACCGGGGAGCTGTTTTTT. Complete variable domain (other parts from reference TRBV5-4 and TRBJ2-2): ETGVTQSPTHLIKTRGQQVTLRCSSQSGHNTVSWYQQALGQGPQFIFQYYREEENGRGNFPPRFSGLQFPNYSSELNVNALELDDSALYLCASSVGLNTGELFFGEGSRLTVL.

This clonotype was seen a handful of times. The V gene is TRBV24-1, the J gene TRBJ2-5; D is unclear. This CDR3 is built from 16 residues. Germline V gene lookup returns CDR1 KGHDR and CDR2 SFDVKD. Trimming removed 3 bases from V and 1 base from J, with 14 bases in between. DNA of the CDR3: TGTGCCACCAGTGATCACGGGCCCTGGGGCCAAGAGACCCAGTACTTC. Protein: CATSDHGPWGQETQYF.

Notes on this clonotype: A much more abundant neighbour one base away suggests this may be a read error. This chain links TRBV5-1 with TRBJ2-2, with TRBD1 matching over 7 bases. V trimming: 4 bases; J trimming: 6 bases; junction bases outside the gene matches: 9. CDR1 is SGHRS, CDR2 YFSETQ, per germline. This CDR3 is 15 amino acids long. CDR3 protein: CASSPDRADAGELFF. The CDR3 DNA is TGCGCCAGCAGCCCCGACAGGGCTGACGCCGGGGAGCTGTTTTTT.

This clonotype was seen ten or more times. The rearrangement joins TRBV6-2 or TRBV6-3 to TRBJ2-7; D unresolved. The V end lost 4 bases, the J end lost 0 bases, and 7 bases lay between the germline ends. The CDR3 is 13 amino acids. Germline CDR1 is MNHEY and CDR2 is SVGEGT. The CDR3 loop is CASSSTLSYEQYF. CDR3 in DNA: TGTGCCAGCAGTTCTACGCTCTCCTACGAGCAGTACTTC.

This rearrangement joins TRBV7-6 to TRBJ2-2, with TRBD2 matching 11 bases. Germline CDR1 reads SGHVS; CDR2 reads FNYEAQ. The V segment lost 2 bases and the J segment 1 base; nucleotides outside the gene matches: 9. The CDR3 sequence is 19 residues long. The CDR3 DNA follows: TGTGCCAGCAGCTTACAGGGGGCTAGCGGGGGGATGAACACCGGGGAGCTGTTTTTT. It encodes CASSLQGASGGMNTGELFF.

This clonotype was counted a few times. CDR3 sequence reads: CASSLVDGKETQYF. Written as DNA, the CDR3 is TGTGCCAGCAGCTTAGTTGACGGAAAAGAGACCCAGTACTTC. The rearrangement joins TRBV7-9 to TRBJ2-5, with D hard to call. This CDR3 contains 14 residues. Trimming left V 1 base short and J 3 bases short, with 9 bases between. Germline loops: CDR1 SEHNR, CDR2 FQNEAQ (reference sequence).

This chain joins TRBV4-3 and TRBJ2-1; D uncertain. Trimming took 1 base from V and 6 from J, leaving 13 bases between them. Germline V gives CDR1 LGHNA, CDR2 YSLEER. This CDR3 spans 15 amino acids. CDR3 region: CASSQVVWGTNEQFF. CDR3 bases: TGCGCCAGCAGCCAAGTGGTATGGGGAACCAATGAGCAGTTCTTC.

In this sample, this clonotype turned up many times. V and J are TRBV5-1 and TRBJ2-3; D unclear. Germline CDR1 is SGHRS and CDR2 is YFSETQ. This CDR3 contains 14 residues. The V and J ends lost 3 bases and 4 bases respectively, with 12 bases between them. The CDR3: CASSSTSRADTQYF. The CDR3 region has the DNA TGCGCCAGCAGCTCGACGAGTCGGGCAGATACGCAGTATTTT.

This clonotype has at least ten counts. The V gene is TRBV3-1, the J gene TRBJ2-1, with 8 bases fitting TRBD1. The CDR3 extends over 15 amino acids. CDR1 is LGHDT and CDR2 is YNNKEL in the germline V gene (reference sequence). Trimming removed 3 bases from V and 5 bases from J; junction bases left unmatched: 6. The CDR3 coding sequence is TGTGCCAGCAGCCACCTCGGACAGGGAGACAATGAGCAGTTCTTC. It specifies CASSHLGQGDNEQFF.